The clone carrying this T cell receptor (beta chain) appeared a single time. The sample belongs to a study of blood T cell repertoires in COVID-19. Study background: The origin of the acute and convalescent COVID-19 samples was the United States, Italy and Spain.

Germline values: CDR1 SGHTA, CDR2 FQGNSA. This CDR3 is 13 amino acids long. With 1 base removed from V and 4 bases from J, the gap between germline ends came to 7 bases. As handled by the study authors: Quantification of nucleated cells was approximated via reference gene primer amplification. Some clones are missing from TCRdb's copy, which holds only in-frame ones; the method was immunoSEQ multiplex PCR. The D gene and trimming were derived from the DNA, and the V and J assignments and clone size from that table. The data show 60,000 to 95,000 clones, roughly 90% seen once. The V and J genes are TRBV7-2 and TRBJ1-2; D gene unclear. The clonotype originates from a woman older than 75 with active or convalescent COVID-19. Input material: peripheral blood. The CDR3: CASSLESIYGYTF. DNA for the CDR3: TGTGCCAGCAGCTTAGAATCAATCTATGGCTACACCTTC.